This T cell receptor (beta chain) comes out of a study of STAT3 mutations in large granular lymphocyte leukemia. Looking at the study overall: Canonical activating STAT3 mutations were detected in roughly half of the longitudinally sequenced T-LGLL patients.

Comment on this clone: Its specificity is unknown.

General study results and limits: Persisting codominant clonotypes may have hidden a small pathogenic clone. Every T-cell large granular lymphocyte leukemia patient had at least one immunodominant TCR beta clonotype. In several patients, dominant TCR clone burden exceeded STAT3 mutant burden.

The CDR3 extends over 18 amino acids. Per the germline V gene, CDR1 is GTSNPN and CDR2 is SVGIG (reference sequence). Trimming took 3 bases from V and 7 from J; bases not matched to a gene: 14. Average productive template count per sample was around 44,000. TCRdb's copy holds only in-frame clones and misses some; the assay was immunoSEQ multiplex PCR. This table has around 2,200 clones, around 64% appearing once. This rearrangement joins TRBV30 to TRBJ2-1; the match to TRBD2 covers 14 bases. The clonotype comes from a woman between 50 and 59 years old with T-cell large granular lymphocyte leukemia. Some clones in this sample may be carry-over from other donors' samples. Specimen: peripheral blood mononuclear cells. The CDR3 region is CAWSPDPGLAGVGNEQFF. For the CDR3, the DNA is TGTGCCTGGAGCCCAGACCCGGGACTAGCGGGAGTGGGGAATGAGCAGTTCTTC. The complete variable domain, with remaining parts taken from reference TRBV30 and TRBJ2-1, reads SQTIHQWPATLVQPVGSPLSLECTVEGTSNPNLYWYRQAAGRGLQLLFYSVGIGQISSEVPQNLSASRPQDRQFILSSKKLLLSDSGFYLCAWSPDPGLAGVGNEQFFGPGTRLTVL.